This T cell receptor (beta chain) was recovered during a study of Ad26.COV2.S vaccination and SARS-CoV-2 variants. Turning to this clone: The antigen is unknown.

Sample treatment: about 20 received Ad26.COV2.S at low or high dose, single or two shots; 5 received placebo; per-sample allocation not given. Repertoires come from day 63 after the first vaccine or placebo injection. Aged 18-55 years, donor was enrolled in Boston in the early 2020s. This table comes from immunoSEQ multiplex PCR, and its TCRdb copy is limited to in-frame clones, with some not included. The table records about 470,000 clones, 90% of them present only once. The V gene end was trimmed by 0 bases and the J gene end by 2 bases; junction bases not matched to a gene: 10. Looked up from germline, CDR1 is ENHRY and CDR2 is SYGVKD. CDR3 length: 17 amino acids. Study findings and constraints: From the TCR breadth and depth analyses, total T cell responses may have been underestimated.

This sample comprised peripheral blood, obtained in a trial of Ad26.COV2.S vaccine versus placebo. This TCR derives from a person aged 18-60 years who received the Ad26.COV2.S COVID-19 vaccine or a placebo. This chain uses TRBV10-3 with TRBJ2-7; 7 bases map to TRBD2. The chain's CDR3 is CAISESTPGRGAYEQYF. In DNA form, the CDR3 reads TGTGCCATCAGTGAGTCGACCCCTGGGAGGGGTGCCTACGAGCAGTACTTC.